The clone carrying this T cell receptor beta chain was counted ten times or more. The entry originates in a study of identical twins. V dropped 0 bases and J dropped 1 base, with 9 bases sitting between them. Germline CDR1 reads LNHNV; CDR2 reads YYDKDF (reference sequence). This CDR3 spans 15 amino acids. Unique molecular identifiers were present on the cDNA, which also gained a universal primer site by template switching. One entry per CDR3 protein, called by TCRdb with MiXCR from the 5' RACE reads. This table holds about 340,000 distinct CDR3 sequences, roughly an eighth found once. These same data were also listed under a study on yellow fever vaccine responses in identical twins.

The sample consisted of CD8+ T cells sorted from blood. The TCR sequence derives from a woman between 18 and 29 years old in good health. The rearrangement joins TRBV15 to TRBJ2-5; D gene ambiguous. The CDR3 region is CATSRDRGAQETQYF. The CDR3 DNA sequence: TGTGCCACCAGCAGAGATCGAGGAGCCCAAGAGACCCAGTACTTC.